Listed here are 5 T cell receptor beta chains from one sample, sequenced in a study of cytomegalovirus exposure and HLA in healthy donors. 13 Jbeta primers and 60 Vbeta primers were used for the PCR. Profiled with immunoSEQ multiplex PCR; TCRdb holds only in-frame clones, not every one. The sample is made up of about 170,000 clones, and the top ten hold roughly 0.83% of it. Sequencing input: PBMCs. These receptors originate from a young woman in good health and CMV-seropositive.

The gene calls are TRBV2 and TRBJ1-1; perhaps TRBD1 as D (5 bases). Trimming took off 8 bases at V and 7 bases at J, with 23 bases between the two ends. CDR3 size: 15 residues. Germline assignment: CDR1 SNHLY and CDR2 FYNNEI. The CDR3 nucleotides are TGTGCCAGCGGGAAGAGACGGGGGGGAGGGGATGAAGCTTTCTTT. It yields the protein CASGKRRGGGDEAFF.

The chain has TRBV6-5 and TRBJ2-7; D may be TRBD2 (6 bases). Trimming pared 2 bases from V and 3 bases from J, leaving 17 bases between. CDR1 and CDR2 (germline): MNHEY, SVGAGI. The CDR3 is 16 amino acids. The CDR3 DNA is TGTGCCAGCAGTTACGCCGGGACTTGGATGAACTACGAGCAGTACTTC. It codes for CASSYAGTWMNYEQYF.

V and J are TRBV27 and TRBJ1-2; maybe TRBD1 (6 bases). Germline loops: CDR1 MNHEY, CDR2 SMNVEV (reference sequence). V lost 0 bases and J 8 bases, leaving 13 bases between the germline ends. CDR3 length: 14 amino acids. The CDR3: CASSLSSGVRGYTF. The CDR3 DNA sequence: TGTGCCAGCAGTTTATCTTCAGGGGTAAGGGGCTACACCTTC.

The CDR3 sequence is CASRTSTSGSTDTQYF. CDR3 DNA sequence: TGCGCCAGCAGGACCTCGACTAGCGGGAGCACAGATACGCAGTATTTT. The chain is built from TRBV10-2 and TRBJ2-3; TRBD2 aligns across 10 bases. J lost 0 bases, V lost 6 bases, and 6 bases had no gene match. This CDR3 has 16 amino acids. Germline lookup yields CDR1 WSHSY and CDR2 SAAADI.

The chain couples TRBV11-2 to TRBJ2-7; TRBD1 matches 11 bases. After removal of 5 bases from V and 1 base from J, the junction contained 7 bases not matched to a gene. Germline V gene sequence: CDR1 SGHAT, CDR2 FQNNGV. CDR3 size: 16 residues. The CDR3 DNA reads TGTGCCAGCAGCCCACCAGGGGACAGGGGGTCCTACGAGCAGTACTTC. Translating it yields CASSPPGDRGSYEQYF.